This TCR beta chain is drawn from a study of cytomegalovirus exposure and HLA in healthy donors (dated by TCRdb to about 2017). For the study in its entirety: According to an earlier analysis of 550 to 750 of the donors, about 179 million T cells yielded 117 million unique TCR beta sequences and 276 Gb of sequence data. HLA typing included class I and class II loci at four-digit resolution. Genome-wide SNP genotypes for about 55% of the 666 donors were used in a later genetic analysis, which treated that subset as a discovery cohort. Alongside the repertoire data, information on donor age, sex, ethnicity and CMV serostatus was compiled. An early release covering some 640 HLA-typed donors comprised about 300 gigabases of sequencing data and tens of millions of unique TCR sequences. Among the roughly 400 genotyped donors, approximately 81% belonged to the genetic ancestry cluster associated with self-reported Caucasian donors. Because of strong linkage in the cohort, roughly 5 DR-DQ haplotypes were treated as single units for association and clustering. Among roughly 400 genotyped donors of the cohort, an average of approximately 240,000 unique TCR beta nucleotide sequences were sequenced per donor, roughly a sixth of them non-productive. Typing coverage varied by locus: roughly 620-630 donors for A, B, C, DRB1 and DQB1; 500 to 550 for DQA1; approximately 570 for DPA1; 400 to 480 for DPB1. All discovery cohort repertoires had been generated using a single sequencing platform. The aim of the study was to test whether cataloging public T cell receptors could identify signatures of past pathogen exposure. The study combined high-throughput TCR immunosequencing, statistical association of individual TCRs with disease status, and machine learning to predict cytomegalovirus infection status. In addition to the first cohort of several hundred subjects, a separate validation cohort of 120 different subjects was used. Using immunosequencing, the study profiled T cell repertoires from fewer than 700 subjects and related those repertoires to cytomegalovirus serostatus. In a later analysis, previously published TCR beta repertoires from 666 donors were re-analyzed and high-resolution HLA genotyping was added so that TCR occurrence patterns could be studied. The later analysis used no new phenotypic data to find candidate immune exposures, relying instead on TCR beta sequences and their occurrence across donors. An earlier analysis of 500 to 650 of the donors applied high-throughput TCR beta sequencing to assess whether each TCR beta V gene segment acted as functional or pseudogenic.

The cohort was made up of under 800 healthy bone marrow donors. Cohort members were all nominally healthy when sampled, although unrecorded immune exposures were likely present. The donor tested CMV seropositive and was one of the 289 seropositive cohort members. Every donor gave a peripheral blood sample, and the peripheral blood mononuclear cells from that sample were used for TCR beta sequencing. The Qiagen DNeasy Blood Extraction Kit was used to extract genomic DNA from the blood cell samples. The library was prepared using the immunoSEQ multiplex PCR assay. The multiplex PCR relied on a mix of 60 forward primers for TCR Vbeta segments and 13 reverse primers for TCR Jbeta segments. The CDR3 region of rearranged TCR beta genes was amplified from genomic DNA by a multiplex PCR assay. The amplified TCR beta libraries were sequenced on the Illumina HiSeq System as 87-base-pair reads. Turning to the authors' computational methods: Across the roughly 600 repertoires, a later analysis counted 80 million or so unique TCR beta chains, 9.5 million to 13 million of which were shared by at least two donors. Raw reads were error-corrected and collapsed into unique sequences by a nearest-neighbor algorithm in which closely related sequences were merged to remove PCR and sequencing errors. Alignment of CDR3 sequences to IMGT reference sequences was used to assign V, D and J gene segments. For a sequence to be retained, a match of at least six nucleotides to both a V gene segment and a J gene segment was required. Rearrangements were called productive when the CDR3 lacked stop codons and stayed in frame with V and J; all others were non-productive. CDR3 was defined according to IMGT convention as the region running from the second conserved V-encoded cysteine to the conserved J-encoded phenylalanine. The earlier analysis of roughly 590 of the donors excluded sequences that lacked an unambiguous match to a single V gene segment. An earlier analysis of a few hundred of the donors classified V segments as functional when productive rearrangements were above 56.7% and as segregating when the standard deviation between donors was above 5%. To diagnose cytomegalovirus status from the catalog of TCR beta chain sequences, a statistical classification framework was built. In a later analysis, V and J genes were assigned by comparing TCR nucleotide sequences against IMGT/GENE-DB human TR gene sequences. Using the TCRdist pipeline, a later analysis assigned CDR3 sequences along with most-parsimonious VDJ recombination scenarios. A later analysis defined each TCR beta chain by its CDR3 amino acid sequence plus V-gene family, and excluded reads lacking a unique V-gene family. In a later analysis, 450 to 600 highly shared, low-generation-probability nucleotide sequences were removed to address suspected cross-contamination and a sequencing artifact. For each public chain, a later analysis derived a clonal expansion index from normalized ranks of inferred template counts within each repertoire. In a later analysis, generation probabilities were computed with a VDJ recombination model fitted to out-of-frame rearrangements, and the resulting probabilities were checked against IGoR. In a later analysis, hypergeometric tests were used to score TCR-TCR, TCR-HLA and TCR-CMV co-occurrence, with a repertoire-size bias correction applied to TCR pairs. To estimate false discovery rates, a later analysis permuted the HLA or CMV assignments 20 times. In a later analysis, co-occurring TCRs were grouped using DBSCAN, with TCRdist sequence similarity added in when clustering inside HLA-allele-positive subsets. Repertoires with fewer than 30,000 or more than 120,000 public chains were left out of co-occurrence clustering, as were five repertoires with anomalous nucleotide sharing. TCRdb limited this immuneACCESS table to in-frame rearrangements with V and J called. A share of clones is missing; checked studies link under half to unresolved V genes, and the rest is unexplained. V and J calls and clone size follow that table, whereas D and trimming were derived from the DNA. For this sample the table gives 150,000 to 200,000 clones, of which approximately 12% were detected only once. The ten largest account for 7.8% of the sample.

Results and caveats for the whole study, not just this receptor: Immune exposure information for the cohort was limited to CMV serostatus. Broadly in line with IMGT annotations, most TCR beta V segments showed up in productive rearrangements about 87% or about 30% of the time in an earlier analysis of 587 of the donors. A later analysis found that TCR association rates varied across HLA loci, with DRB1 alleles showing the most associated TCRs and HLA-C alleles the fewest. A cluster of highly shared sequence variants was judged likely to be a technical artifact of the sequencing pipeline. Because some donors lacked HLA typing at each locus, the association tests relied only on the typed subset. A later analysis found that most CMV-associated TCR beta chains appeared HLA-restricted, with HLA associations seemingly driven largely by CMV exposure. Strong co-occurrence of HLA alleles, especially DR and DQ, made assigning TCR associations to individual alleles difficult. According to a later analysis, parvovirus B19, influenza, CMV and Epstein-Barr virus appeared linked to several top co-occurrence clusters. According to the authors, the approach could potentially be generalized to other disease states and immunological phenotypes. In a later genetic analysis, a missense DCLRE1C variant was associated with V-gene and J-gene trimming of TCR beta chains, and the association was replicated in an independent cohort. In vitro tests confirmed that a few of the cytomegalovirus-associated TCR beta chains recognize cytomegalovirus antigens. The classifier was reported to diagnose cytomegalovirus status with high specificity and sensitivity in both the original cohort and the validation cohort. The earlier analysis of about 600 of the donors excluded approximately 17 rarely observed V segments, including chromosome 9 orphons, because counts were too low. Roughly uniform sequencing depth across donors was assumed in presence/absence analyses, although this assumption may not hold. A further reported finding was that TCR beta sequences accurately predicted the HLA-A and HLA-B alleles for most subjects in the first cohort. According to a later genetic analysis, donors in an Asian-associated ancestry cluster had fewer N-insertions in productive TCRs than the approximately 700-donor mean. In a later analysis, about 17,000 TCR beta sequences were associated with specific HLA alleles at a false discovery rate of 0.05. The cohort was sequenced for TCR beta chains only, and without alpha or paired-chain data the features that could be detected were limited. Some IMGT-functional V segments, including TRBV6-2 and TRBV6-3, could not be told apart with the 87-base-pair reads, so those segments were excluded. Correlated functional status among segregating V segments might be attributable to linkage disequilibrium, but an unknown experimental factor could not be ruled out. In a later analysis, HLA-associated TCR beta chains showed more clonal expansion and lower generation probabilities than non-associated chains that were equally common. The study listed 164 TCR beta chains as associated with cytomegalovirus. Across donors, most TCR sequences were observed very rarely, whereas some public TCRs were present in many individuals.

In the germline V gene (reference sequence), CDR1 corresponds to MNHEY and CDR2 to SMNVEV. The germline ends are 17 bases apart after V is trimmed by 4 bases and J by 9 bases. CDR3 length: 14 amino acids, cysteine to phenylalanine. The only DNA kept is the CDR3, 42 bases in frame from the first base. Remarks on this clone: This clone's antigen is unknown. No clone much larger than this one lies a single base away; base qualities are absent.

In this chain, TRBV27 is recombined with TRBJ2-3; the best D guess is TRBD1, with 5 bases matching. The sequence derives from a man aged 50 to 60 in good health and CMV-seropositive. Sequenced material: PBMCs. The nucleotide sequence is TGTGCCAGCAGTTCCGCCACCCTGGGGCCAACGCAGTATTTT. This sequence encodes CASSSATLGPTQYF.